Below, 2 T cell receptor beta chains from the same sample are listed, as sequenced in a study of cytomegalovirus exposure and HLA in healthy donors. PCR involved 60 Vbeta and 13 Jbeta primers. TCRdb's copy holds only in-frame clones and misses some; the assay was immunoSEQ multiplex PCR. The data hold around 190,000 clones, with roughly 80% observed a single time. The sequenced material came from PBMCs. These TCRs come from a woman under 30 in good health and CMV-seronegative.

CDR3 DNA: TGTGCCATCAGTGAGCAGTCTAATTCACCCCTCCACTTT. Encoded protein: CAISEQSNSPLHF. The gene calls are TRBV10-3 and TRBJ1-6; D gene uncertain. V gave up 2 bases and J gave up 6 bases, with 5 bases separating them. Germline loops: CDR1 ENHRY, CDR2 SYGVKD. The CDR3 length is 13 residues.

The sample holds one count of this clone. The CDR3 here is CASSPGTGGQPQHF. In DNA form, the CDR3 reads TGTGCCAGTAGTCCCGGGACAGGGGGCCAGCCCCAGCATTTT. V and J are TRBV19 and TRBJ1-5, with 12 bases lining up with TRBD1. Trimming at V came to 5 bases and at J to 7 bases, leaving 3 bases not matched to a gene. Per germline, CDR1 LNHDA and CDR2 SQIVND (reference sequence). The CDR3 loop spans 14 amino acids. The full variable domain, in which reference TRBV19 and TRBJ1-5 provide the parts outside the CDR3, is DGGITQSPKYLFRKEGQNVTLSCEQNLNHDAMYWYRQDPGQGLRLIYYSQIVNDFQKGDIAEGYSVSREKKESFPLTVTSAQKNPTAFYLCASSPGTGGQPQHFGDGTRLSIL.